The 5 T cell receptor beta chains in this list originate from one sample, sequenced in a study of blood T cells in healthy people across ages. A second PCR, run for about 6 to 12 cycles, used a sample-barcoded 5' primer plus a J-beta primer mix. MiXCR, applied by TCRdb to the 5' RACE reads, yields one record per CDR3 protein. The table records 1.4 million to 1.5 million distinct CDR3 sequences, around 42% of them present only once. The sample taken for sequencing was blood. These receptors were collected from a woman aged 18 to 35 in good health.

There are a few counts of this clonotype. This chain uses TRBV27 with TRBJ2-5, with 10 bases fitting TRBD2. Unmatched junction bases numbered 11, after V lost 5 bases and J lost 11 bases. This CDR3 has 14 residues. CDR1 MNHEY and CDR2 SMNVEV come from the germline V gene (reference sequence). The CDR3 sequence is CASSRASGSREQYF. The DNA of the CDR3 is TGTGCCAGCAGTCGGGCTAGCGGGAGTCGTGAGCAGTACTTC.

This clonotype has a single count. The chain recombines TRBV3-1 with TRBJ2-7, with D possibly being TRBD2 (5 bases). The J call may be faulty, since TRBJ2-5 better matches the DNA end. Germline-derived CDR1 and CDR2 are LGHDT and YNNKEL (reference sequence). The CDR3 is 15 residues long. In DNA form, the CDR3 reads TGTGCCAGCAGCCAAGATTTCGGGGTTCAAGAGACCCAGTACTTC. It yields the protein CASSQDFGVQETQYF.

This clonotype was counted ten times or more. V usage is TRBV7-2 and J usage is TRBJ2-1, with D maybe TRBD1 (8 bases). Germline V gives CDR1 SGHTA, CDR2 FQGNSA. Trimming cost V 5 bases and J 6 bases, with 17 bases left between them. CDR3 length equals 15 residues. CDR3 in DNA: TGTGCCAGCAGCCCAAGCGGGACAGGCGGCAATGAGCAGTTCTTC. Encoded protein: CASSPSGTGGNEQFF.

In this sample, this clonotype turned up a few times. The chain recombines TRBV20-1 with TRBJ1-1, with no clear D. The length of the CDR3 is 14 residues. From germline, CDR1 is DFQATT and CDR2 SNEGSKA (reference sequence). This CDR3 is CRAMADTMNTEAFF. The CDR3 DNA reads TGCAGGGCGATGGCAGACACCATGAACACTGAAGCTTTCTTT.

V gene TRBV20-1 combines with J gene TRBJ2-1; 8 nucleotides line up with TRBD2. This CDR3 region has 14 residues. Germline CDR1 and CDR2: DFQATT and SNEGSKA (reference sequence). Trimming cost V 3 bases and J 9 bases; bases outside gene matches: 10. The CDR3 DNA sequence: TGCAGTGCTAGTCTGGCGGGAGGAGGGGGTGAGCAGTTCTTC. Translating it yields CSASLAGGGGEQFF.